Following are 19 T cell receptor beta chains from one sample sequenced in a study of shared clonotypes between healthy human individuals. Profiled with immunoSEQ multiplex PCR; TCRdb holds only in-frame clones, not every one. Of nearly 1 million clones listed, roughly 72% were seen once; the top ten hold approximately 1.5%. Sequencing input: memory CD4+ T cells sorted from blood. Noted subset: CD45RA-negative fraction. The receptors shown here come from a man aged 18 to 29 in good health.

V is TRBV9 and J is TRBJ1-1; D uncertain. The V gene lost 0 bases and the J gene lost 10 bases, with 10 bases spanning the gap. Germline V gives CDR1 SGDLS, CDR2 YYNGEE. The CDR3 is made up of 12 amino acids. DNA of the CDR3: TGTGCCAGCAGCGTAGAAACCGGGCGAGCTTTCTTT. The encoded protein is CASSVETGRAFF.

The CDR3 region is CASSTAGAVGELFF. The CDR3 nucleotides read TGCGCCAGCAGCACAGCGGGAGCAGTCGGGGAGCTGTTTTTT. The gene calls are TRBV5-1 and TRBJ2-2, with 8 bases aligning to TRBD2. J was trimmed by 7 bases and V by 4 bases; bases with no gene match: 6. The CDR3 spans 14 residues. In germline, CDR1 is SGHRS, CDR2 YFSETQ.

The gene calls are TRBV7-9 and TRBJ1-2, with 10 bases identical to TRBD1. V shed 5 bases, J shed 7 bases, and the junction held 7 bases outside the gene matches. The germline CDR1 and CDR2 sequences are SEHNR and FQNEAQ (reference sequence). This CDR3 is 14 amino acids long. CDR3 DNA: TGTGCCAGCAGCGCGGACAGGGGGAAGGTTGGCTACACCTTC. Its protein product is CASSADRGKVGYTF.

Turning to this clone: This sample also contains other DNA sequences that code for the same CDR3. This chain links TRBV2 with TRBJ2-5; TRBD2 aligns across 8 bases. With V trimmed by 4 bases and J by 2 bases, 3 bases remained unmatched. The germline V gene encodes CDR1 SNHLY and CDR2 FYNNEI. This CDR3 contains 14 residues. The CDR3 DNA follows: TGTGCCAGCAGTGCTAGCGGGTTTCAAGAGACCCAGTACTTC. This translates into CASSASGFQETQYF.

The V and J genes are TRBV4-2 and TRBJ2-1; D is uncertain. Germline loops: CDR1 LGHNA, CDR2 YNFKEQ. Trimming pared 1 base from V and 0 bases from J, leaving 10 bases between. The CDR3 runs 16 residues. The CDR3 DNA is TGTGCCAGCAGCCAAGTAGCCTTGAGCTCCTACAATGAGCAGTTCTTC. Its protein product is CASSQVALSSYNEQFF.

The CDR3, as DNA: TGTGCCAGCAGTGACCCGGGGGGGACAGATACGCAGTATTTT. This translates into CASSDPGGTDTQYF. J is TRBJ2-3 and V is TRBV25-1; 8 nucleotides match TRBD2. V lost 3 bases to trimming and J lost 3 bases; unmatched junction nucleotides: 2. Germline V CDR1 and CDR2: MGHDK, SYGVNS. The CDR3 has 14 amino acids.

DNA of the CDR3: TGCAGCGTTGTCACGGGACTAGCCTACGAGCAGTACTTC. Amino acids: CSVVTGLAYEQYF. The chain links TRBV29-1 to TRBJ2-7; 8 bases agree with TRBD2. With 4 bases clipped from V and 2 bases from J, the junction kept 4 bases outside the gene matches. Germline CDR1 reads SQVTM; CDR2 reads ANQGSEA. There are 13 residues in the CDR3.

The CDR3 here is CASSFLAGGVETQYF. CDR3 nucleotide sequence: TGTGCCAGCAGCTTCCTAGCGGGAGGGGTTGAGACCCAGTACTTC. V gene TRBV7-2 combines with J gene TRBJ2-5, with 12 nucleotides matching TRBD2. Trimming removed 3 bases from V and 5 bases from J; junction bases left unmatched: 4. Germline V gene lookup returns CDR1 SGHTA and CDR2 FQGNSA. The CDR3 contains 15 residues.

V is TRBV7-9 and J is TRBJ1-2; 8 bases match TRBD1. The germline CDR1 and CDR2 sequences are SEHNR and FQNEAQ (reference sequence). This CDR3 region has 12 residues. The junction had 4 bases not matched to a gene; V was cut back by 11 bases and J by 2 bases. CDR3 region: CAEGTGNYGYTF. The CDR3 nucleotides are TGTGCCGAGGGGACAGGCAACTATGGCTACACCTTC.

This clone has a handful of counts. This sample also contains other DNA sequences that code for the same CDR3. The chain recombines TRBV9 with TRBJ2-2; 8 bases match TRBD1. J was trimmed by 8 bases and V by 4 bases; bases with no gene match: 7. The CDR3 has 14 amino acids. The germline V gene encodes CDR1 SGDLS and CDR2 YYNGEE. CDR3 DNA sequence: TGTGCCAGCAGCCCCCGGCAGGGGGCGGGGGAGCTGTTTTTT. This translates into CASSPRQGAGELFF.

The rearrangement links TRBV7-9 to TRBJ1-3; 8 bases line up with TRBD1. CDR3 length: 16 amino acids. CDR1 SEHNR and CDR2 FQNEAQ come from the germline V gene (reference sequence). V gave up 5 bases and J gave up 2 bases; unmatched junction bases: 8. The CDR3 nucleotides are TGTGCCAGCAGCCTCGGCCAGGGGGCAGCTGGAAACACCATATATTTT. This gives the protein CASSLGQGAAGNTIYF. Looking up the rest from reference TRBV7-9 and TRBJ1-3 gives the full variable domain: DTGVSQNPRHKITKRGQNVTFRCDPISEHNRLYWYRQTLGQGPEFLTYFQNEAQLEKSRLLSDRFSAERPKGSFSTLEIQRTEQGDSAMYLCASSLGQGAAGNTIYFGEGSWLTVV.

Turning to this clone: This sample includes further DNA sequences coding for the same CDR3. The genes are TRBV10-3 and TRBJ1-5; D is undetermined. This CDR3 spans 13 amino acids. Per the germline V gene, CDR1 is ENHRY and CDR2 is SYGVKD. The ends were cut back, 3 bases at V and 0 bases at J, with 3 bases in the middle. The CDR3 spells CAISEYSNQPQHF. CDR3 DNA: TGTGCCATCAGTGAATATAGCAATCAGCCCCAGCATTTT.

The chain combines TRBV28 with TRBJ2-7, with D maybe TRBD1 (6 bases). In germline, CDR1 is MDHEN, CDR2 SYDVKM. Trimming cost V 2 bases and J 2 bases, with 16 bases left between them. This CDR3 is 16 amino acids long. The CDR3 loop reads CASSLGNYRVPYEQYF. In DNA form, the CDR3 reads TGTGCCAGCAGTTTAGGGAACTACAGGGTCCCCTACGAGCAGTACTTC.

This clone was observed a handful of times. The rearrangement links TRBV6-5 to TRBJ2-3; tentative D call: TRBD1 (5 bases). CDR1 is MNHEY and CDR2 is SVGAGI in the germline V gene. Trimming took 4 bases from V and 0 from J, leaving 11 bases between them. This CDR3 contains 15 residues. CDR3 sequence reads: CASSFWGSSTDTQYF. The CDR3 nucleotides are TGTGCCAGCAGTTTCTGGGGCTCTAGCACAGATACGCAGTATTTT.

The J gene is TRBJ2-1, the V gene TRBV29-1; TRBD2 aligns across 13 bases. Germline CDR1 is SQVTM and CDR2 is ANQGSEA. There are 13 residues in the CDR3. The trim removed 8 bases at V and 10 bases at J, leaving 8 bases unmatched. The chain's CDR3 is CSTRTSGGYEQFF. CDR3 DNA sequence: TGCAGCACCCGGACTAGCGGGGGTTACGAGCAGTTCTTC.

The chain carries TRBV5-4 and TRBJ2-5, with 13 bases fitting TRBD2. Unmatched junction bases numbered 6, after V lost 3 bases and J lost 4 bases. Germline CDR1 is SGHNT and CDR2 is YYREEE (reference sequence). The CDR3 contains 16 residues. The CDR3 coding sequence is TGTGCCAGCAGCTCCCGGACTAGCGGGAGTTTAGAGACCCAGTACTTC. This gives the protein CASSSRTSGSLETQYF.

This chain's CDR3 is CASSSPPGGTDTQYF. CDR3 in DNA: TGTGCCAGCAGCTCTCCCCCGGGGGGCACAGATACGCAGTATTTT. This chain uses TRBV5-4 with TRBJ2-3; tentative D call: TRBD2 (6 bases). V lost 3 bases, J lost 1 base, and 12 bases lay in between. This CDR3 has 15 amino acids. Germline values: CDR1 SGHNT, CDR2 YYREEE (reference sequence). Supplemented by reference TRBV5-4 and TRBJ2-3, the full variable domain reads ETGVTQSPTHLIKTRGQQVTLRCSSQSGHNTVSWYQQALGQGPQFIFQYYREEENGRGNFPPRFSGLQFPNYSSELNVNALELDDSALYLCASSSPPGGTDTQYFGPGTRLTVL.

Note on this clone: Mismatch with germline at one junction end may stem from a read error. The CDR3 DNA sequence: TGTGCTAGCAGCTTAGCTGGGTGGGGGGGCACAGATACGCAGTATTTT. Its protein is CASSLAGWGGTDTQYF. The chain is built from TRBV7-7 and TRBJ2-3; D perhaps matches TRBD2 (6 bases). CDR3 length equals 16 residues. Germline CDR1 is SSHAT and CDR2 is FNYEAQ (reference sequence).

This rearrangement joins TRBV10-3 to TRBJ2-7; 8 nucleotides line up with TRBD1. Germline CDR1 and CDR2: ENHRY and SYGVKD. CDR3 length equals 14 residues. Trimming at V came to 3 bases and at J to 6 bases, leaving 7 bases not matched to a gene. The chain's CDR3 is CAISENQGAGEQYF. The DNA of the CDR3 is TGTGCCATCAGTGAAAATCAGGGGGCGGGCGAGCAGTACTTC.